This T cell receptor beta chain emerged from a study of T cells after yellow fever vaccination (dated by TCRdb to the late 2010s). In the study overall: Libraries from fractions with low cell numbers were prepared with the SMART-Seq v4 Ultra Low Input RNA kit. To follow T-cell clones before and after primary and booster YFV17D yellow fever vaccination, bulk TCR alpha and beta repertoires were sequenced over time. Two healthy male donors, one aged 18 to 30 and one aged 30 to 40 years, were included in the cohort. Blood was drawn at multiple timepoints before and after primary and secondary immunization, with bulk PBMC replicates and cell subsets isolated. The paper as a whole reports these results and caveats: Because the study included only two donors, the extent to which the findings can be generalized is limited. The secondary T-cell response was found to be weaker but faster than the primary response, with a peak reached on day 5 rather than on day 15. Computational filtering was required because FACS-sorted repertoires could contain abundant contaminating clonotypes from the bulk population. A small fraction of clonotypes appeared in both the CD4 and CD8 compartments, likely as a result of convergent recombination. After the booster, most clones that had expanded after primary vaccination were detected again (almost 97% of CD4 and 88% of CD8), suggesting broad maintenance of memory.

Reading the germline V gene gives CDR1 SNHLY and CDR2 FYNNEI. Trimming takes 5 bases off V and 1 base off J; junction bases not matched to a gene: 4. The CDR3 contains 15 residues, cysteine and phenylalanine counted. The entry retains the CDR3 DNA only, 45 bases that are in frame from base 1. Sequencer: Illumina NovaSeq 6000. Synthesis of TCR cDNA relied on 5'RACE template switching, a step that introduced a universal primer site along with unique molecular identifiers. cDNA synthesis was primed from both the TCR alpha and TCR beta constant segments. Library amplification involved two PCR steps, and the second step added sample barcodes and sequencing adapters. Sequencing of the libraries was done on either Illumina HiSeq 2500 (2x100 bp) or NovaSeq (2x150 bp). For the original study's pipeline: Demultiplexing of reads and collapsing into UMI consensus sequences were performed with MIGEC, and V(D)J alignment was carried out with MiXCR. Clonotypes responding to the vaccine were identified with edgeR on replicate PBMC samples, with the criteria of FDR below 0.01 and a log2 fold change above 5 up to day 15. CD4 or CD8 identity was assigned to each bulk clonotype according to whether the clonotype was present at higher abundance in the sequenced CD4 repertoire or the sequenced CD8 repertoire. The public sequencing data were trimmed at Q25 with fastp and processed into clonotypes with MiXCR by TCRdb, which kept only in-frame beta chains. Records with the same CDR3 protein are collapsed into one entry carrying the most frequent genes and DNA. TCRdb, not the original authors, processed these V and J calls. The sample has fewer than 350,000 distinct CDR3 sequences on record, around 3.9% of them singletons. 23% of the sample is taken by the ten largest.

This clonotype was seen more than once but under ten times. Its cognate antigen has yet to be identified. No much larger clone exists at a distance of one base, and base qualities are not known. Per the publication, the treatment or condition label means: live attenuated yellow fever vaccine strain. At each blood-draw timepoint, two biological replicates of bulk PBMCs were collected. A standard Ficoll-Paque protocol was used to isolate PBMCs from peripheral blood. TriZol was used to extract RNA from bulk PBMCs, CD4 and CD8 fractions, and dextramer-positive and dextramer-negative fractions. The sequenced sample was PBMCs, obtained on the day of the yellow fever booster vaccination. The receptor was isolated from a man between 18 and 35 years old who received the YFV17D yellow fever vaccine. This receptor chain uses TRBV2 and TRBJ2-3, and TRBD2 matches 9 of the central bases. The CDR3 protein sequence reads: CASSPGTSRTDTQYF. The nucleotide sequence reads as follows: TGTGCCAGCAGTCCCGGGACTAGCCGCACAGATACGCAGTATTTT.